The clone carrying this TCR beta chain appeared once. No antigen is known for it. The CDR3 sequence is 13 residues long. Germline V CDR1 and CDR2: ENHRY, SYGVKD. Trimming removed 5 bases from V and 11 bases from J, with 18 bases in between. The source of the sample is a study of cytomegalovirus exposure and HLA in healthy donors. Study-level findings and limits: Across donors, presence/absence analyses took sequencing depth to be roughly uniform. Prediction of most subjects' HLA-A and HLA-B alleles by TCR beta sequences was reportedly accurate.

The PCR had 60 Vbeta and 13 Jbeta primers. Clones were sequenced by immunoSEQ multiplex PCR, and TCRdb holds only the in-frame ones, with some missing. The sample contains about 91,000 clones, around 80% of which appear only once. This sequence was found in a male donor in good health and CMV-seropositive. What was sequenced was PBMCs. The chain combines TRBV10-3 with TRBJ1-1; perhaps TRBD1 as D (5 bases). The CDR3 coding sequence is TGTGCCATCAGTCCGGACTTCCGTGGGGGGGCTTTCTTT. Protein product: CAISPDFRGGAFF.